The 9 T cell receptor beta chains below all came from one sample that was sequenced in a study of HIV-infected patients and healthy controls. All unsorted peripheral T cells were captured because whole blood was used without fractionation. About 500 ng RNA was reverse transcribed with alpha and beta constant-region primers. Using multiplexing indices, alpha and beta chain libraries were generated apart by chain-specific third strand synthesis. TCRdb recomputed calls from the 5' RACE reads with MiXCR, one row per CDR3 protein. The table records about 9,700 distinct CDR3 sequences, 8% of them present only once. Sequencing input: blood. The receptors were sampled from an adult in good health.

At least ten counts were recorded for this clonotype. J is TRBJ1-1 and V is TRBV6-5; weak D call: TRBD1 (6 bases). The CDR3 is 13 amino acids. Germline V gene lookup returns CDR1 MNHEY and CDR2 SVGAGI. Trimming removed 2 bases at V and 11 bases at J, with 15 bases between. CDR3 in amino acids: CASSYRGGGRAFF. The CDR3 DNA reads TGTGCCAGCAGTTACCGGGGGGGCGGGCGCGCTTTCTTT.

This clonotype occurred many times. The J gene is TRBJ2-3, the V gene TRBV29-1; D gene uncertain. CDR3 size: 13 residues. Germline assignment: CDR1 SQVTM and CDR2 ANQGSEA. V was shortened by 4 bases and J by 6 bases, with 14 bases between the two germline ends. CDR3 bases: TGCAGCGTTGCACTAAACGTTGCGGATACGCAGTATTTT. It encodes CSVALNVADTQYF.

The rearrangement uses TRBV12-3 or TRBV12-4 and TRBJ2-3, with unresolved D. V gave up 6 bases and J gave up 10 bases, with 14 bases separating them. The CDR3 totals 12 residues. The CDR3 protein is CASSPLLQPQYF. As DNA, the CDR3 is TGTGCCAGCAGCCCCCTCCTGCAGCCGCAGTATTTT.

By its share, this clonotype is medium-sized (0.01 to 0.1%). The rearrangement joins TRBV6-1 to TRBJ1-6; TRBD1 agrees at 7 bases. V trimming: 7 bases; J trimming: 7 bases; junction bases outside the gene matches: 7. The germline CDR1 and CDR2 sequences are MNHNS and SASEGT. The CDR3 is made up of 14 amino acids. The CDR3 DNA reads as TGTGCCAGCACTCCCGGGACAGAGAATTCACCCCTCCACTTT. Translation gives CASTPGTENSPLHF.

The chain recombines TRBV5-1 with TRBJ2-3; 11 positions match TRBD1. The trim removed 0 bases at V and 3 bases at J, leaving 3 bases unmatched. Germline V gene sequence: CDR1 SGHRS, CDR2 YFSETQ. The CDR3 is made up of 16 amino acids. CDR3 DNA sequence: TGCGCCAGCAGCTTGGTGGACAGGGGGCGGACAGATACGCAGTATTTT. Its protein product is CASSLVDRGRTDTQYF.

This clonotype is labeled as medium-sized. The chain recombines TRBV27 with TRBJ2-5, with a weak D call TRBD2 (5 bases). The V end lost 3 bases, the J end lost 0 bases, and 17 bases lay between the germline ends. Per germline, CDR1 MNHEY and CDR2 SMNVEV (reference sequence). CDR3 length: 17 residues. In DNA form, the CDR3 reads TGTGCCAGCAGTTTGCACTCGTCGGGGTCGTACCAAGAGACCCAGTACTTC. Amino acid sequence: CASSLHSSGSYQETQYF.

The table lists this clonotype with many counts. This sequence joins TRBV29-1 and TRBJ1-5; D ambiguous. The germline CDR1 and CDR2 sequences are SQVTM and ANQGSEA. The CDR3 has 12 amino acids. Trimming shortened V by 4 bases and J by 3 bases, and 7 bases separated the two germline ends. Here the CDR3 reads CSVAGINQPQHF. CDR3 in DNA: TGCAGCGTTGCGGGGATCAATCAGCCCCAGCATTTT.

The V gene is TRBV6-6, the J gene TRBJ2-7; a weak D match, TRBD1 (7 bases). The CDR3 runs 14 residues. Germline loops: CDR1 MNHNY, CDR2 SVGAGI (reference sequence). Trimming cost V 2 bases and J 7 bases, with 15 bases left between them. Here the CDR3 reads CASSYIEGAGEQYF. CDR3 bases: TGTGCCAGCAGTTACATCGAGGGGGCGGGGGAGCAGTACTTC.

The genes are TRBV5-1 and TRBJ2-3, with D uncertain. The CDR3 is made up of 11 amino acids. V was cut by 2 bases and J by 6 bases, with 4 bases left in between. Germline assignment: CDR1 SGHRS and CDR2 YFSETQ. The CDR3 coding sequence is TGCGCCAGCAGCTTCGGTGATACGCAGTATTTT. Translation gives CASSFGDTQYF.